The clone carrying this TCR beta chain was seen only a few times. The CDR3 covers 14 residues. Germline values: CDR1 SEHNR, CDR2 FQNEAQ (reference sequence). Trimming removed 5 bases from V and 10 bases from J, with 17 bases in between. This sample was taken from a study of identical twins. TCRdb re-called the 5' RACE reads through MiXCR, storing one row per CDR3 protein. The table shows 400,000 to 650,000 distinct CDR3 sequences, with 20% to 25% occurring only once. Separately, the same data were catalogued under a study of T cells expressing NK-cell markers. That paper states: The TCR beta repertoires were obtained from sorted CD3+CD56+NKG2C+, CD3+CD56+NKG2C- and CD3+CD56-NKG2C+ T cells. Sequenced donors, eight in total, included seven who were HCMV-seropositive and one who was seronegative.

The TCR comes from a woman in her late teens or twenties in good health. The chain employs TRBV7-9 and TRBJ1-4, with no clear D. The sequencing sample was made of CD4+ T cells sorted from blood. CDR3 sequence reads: CASSPGEVWAKLFF. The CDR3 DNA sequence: TGTGCCAGCAGCCCAGGAGAGGTTTGGGCAAAACTGTTTTTT.